The 7 T cell receptor beta chains below all came from one sample that was sequenced in a study of CD8+ T cells in alopecia areata. Treatment described: oral pan-JAK inhibitor, 5-10 mg twice daily. Extraction of RNA preceded its reverse transcription into cDNA, which served as the sequencing template. Profiled with immunoSEQ multiplex PCR; TCRdb holds only in-frame clones, not every one. The data contain around 210,000 clones, about 64% of them seen just once; the ten biggest clones take up around 4%. The starting material was CD4+ T cells sorted from blood, obtained at week 4, from a patient treated with tofacitinib. These receptors all stem from a human donor with alopecia areata.

The gene calls are TRBV7-3 and TRBJ1-1, with D unclear. In germline, CDR1 is SGHTA, CDR2 FQGTGA. This CDR3 region has 16 residues. The germline V and J ends were trimmed by 5 bases and 5 bases, with 21 bases remaining between them. The CDR3 sequence: CASSPHGGLSWTEAFF. CDR3 nucleotides: TGTGCCAGCAGCCCCCACGGAGGGTTGAGTTGGACTGAAGCTTTCTTT. Full variable domain (outside the CDR3, taken from reference TRBV7-3 and TRBJ1-1): GAGVSQTPSNKVTEKGKYVELRCDPISGHTALYWYRQSLGQGPEFLIYFQGTGAADDSGLPNDRFFAVRPEGSVSTLKIQRTERGDSAVYLCASSPHGGLSWTEAFFGQGTRLTVV.

The chain has TRBV4-2 and TRBJ2-7; 8 nucleotides align to TRBD2. The CDR3 loop spans 13 amino acids. The V gene end was trimmed by 0 bases and the J gene end by 6 bases; junction bases not matched to a gene: 1. CDR1 is LGHNA and CDR2 is YNFKEQ in the germline V gene. The CDR3 DNA follows: TGTGCCAGCAGCCAAGATGCGGGGGGCGAGCAGTACTTC. It yields the protein CASSQDAGGEQYF.

The chain uses TRBV5-6 and TRBJ2-5, with D hard to call. CDR3 length: 14 residues. With 0 bases removed from V and 5 bases from J, the gap between germline ends came to 11 bases. The germline V gene encodes CDR1 SGHDT and CDR2 YYEEEE. The CDR3 region has the DNA TGTGCCAGCAGCTTGGATGGGATTCAGGAGACCCAGTACTTC. Protein product: CASSLDGIQETQYF.

The CDR3 loop reads CASSLGQGEKLFF. As DNA, the CDR3 is TGTGCCAGCAGCTTGGGACAGGGCGAAAAACTGTTTTTT. This sequence joins TRBV11-2 and TRBJ1-4, with 9 nucleotides matching TRBD1. The V gene end was trimmed by 3 bases and the J gene end by 8 bases; junction bases not matched to a gene: 1. The CDR3 extends over 13 amino acids. From germline, CDR1 is SGHAT and CDR2 FQNNGV.

The CDR3 DNA sequence: TGTGCCAGCAGTTACGACGACACCGGGGAGCTGTTTTTT. It yields the protein CASSYDDTGELFF. V usage is TRBV6-5 and J usage is TRBJ2-2; D gene unclear. The CDR3 loop spans 13 amino acids. Trimming pared 2 bases from V and 3 bases from J, leaving 4 bases between. The germline CDR1 and CDR2 sequences are MNHEY and SVGAGI.

This clone was seen only a few times. This chain uses TRBV30 with TRBJ2-7; 10 nucleotides match TRBD2. The CDR3 sequence is 13 residues long. The V gene's germline CDR1 is GTSNPN and CDR2 SVGIG (reference sequence). J lost 6 bases, V lost 4 bases, and 6 bases had no gene match. The CDR3 spells CAWKRGGLSEQYF. CDR3 sequence (DNA): TGTGCCTGGAAGCGGGGGGGCCTCAGCGAGCAGTACTTC.

V and J are TRBV29-1 and TRBJ1-2; D possibly corresponds to TRBD1 (5 bases). The ends were cut back, 8 bases at V and 5 bases at J, with 18 bases in the middle. Germline V gives CDR1 SQVTM, CDR2 ANQGSEA. This CDR3 is 13 amino acids long. CDR3 sequence reads: CSSLGGTRYGYTF. The CDR3 nucleotides read TGCAGCTCTCTCGGGGGTACCCGATATGGCTACACCTTC.